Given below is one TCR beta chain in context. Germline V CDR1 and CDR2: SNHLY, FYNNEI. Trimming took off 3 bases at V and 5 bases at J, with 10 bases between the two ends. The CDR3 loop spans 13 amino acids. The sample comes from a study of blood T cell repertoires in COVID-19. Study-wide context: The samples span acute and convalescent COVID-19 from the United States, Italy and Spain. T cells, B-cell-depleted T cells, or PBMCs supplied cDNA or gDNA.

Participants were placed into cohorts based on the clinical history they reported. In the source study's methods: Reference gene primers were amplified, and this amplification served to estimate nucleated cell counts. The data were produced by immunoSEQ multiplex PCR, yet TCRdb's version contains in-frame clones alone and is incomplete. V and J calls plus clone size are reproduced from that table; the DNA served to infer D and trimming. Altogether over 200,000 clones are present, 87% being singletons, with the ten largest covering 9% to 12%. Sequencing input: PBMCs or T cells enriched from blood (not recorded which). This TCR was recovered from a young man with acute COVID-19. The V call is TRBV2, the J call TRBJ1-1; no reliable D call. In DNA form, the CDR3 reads TGTGCCAGCAGTGAGAGGGCGGGTACTGAAGCTTTCTTT. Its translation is CASSERAGTEAFF.